The 22 T cell receptor beta chains below were found in one sample sequenced in a study of shared clonotypes between healthy human individuals. This table comes from immunoSEQ multiplex PCR, and its TCRdb copy is limited to in-frame clones, with some not included. The sample has about 500,000 clones; 75% to 80% are singletons. What was sequenced was PBMCs. These receptors all stem from a woman aged 40-49 years in good health. Some clones in this sample may be carry-over from other donors' samples.

The rearrangement links TRBV15 to TRBJ1-4, with TRBD1 as a possible D gene (5 bases). This CDR3 comprises 15 residues. V dropped 0 bases and J dropped 8 bases, with 13 bases sitting between them. Germline V CDR1 and CDR2: LNHNV, YYDKDF (reference sequence). The CDR3 is CATSRDRTYGEKLFF. The CDR3 DNA reads TGTGCCACCAGCAGAGATCGGACATATGGGGAAAAACTGTTTTTT.

The J gene is TRBJ1-1, the V gene TRBV7-2, with D hard to call. Trimming took 5 bases from V and 5 from J, leaving 15 bases between them. The V gene's germline CDR1 is SGHTA and CDR2 FQGNSA. This CDR3 has 14 residues. CDR3 nucleotides: TGTGCCAGCAGCCAAGGATCCGGTGGAACTGAAGCTTTCTTT. Amino acid sequence: CASSQGSGGTEAFF.

V usage is TRBV4-2 and J usage is TRBJ2-6; 12 nucleotides match TRBD1. There are 18 residues in the CDR3. V shed 4 bases and J 4 bases; nucleotides not matched to a gene: 8. Germline-derived CDR1 and CDR2 are LGHNA and YNFKEQ. The chain's CDR3 is CASSRGTGGALGANVLTF. The CDR3 DNA is TGTGCCAGCAGCCGGGGGACAGGGGGCGCTTTGGGGGCCAACGTCCTGACTTTC.

V gene TRBV9 combines with J gene TRBJ2-7; tentative D call: TRBD2 (5 bases). The germline V and J ends were trimmed by 4 bases and 0 bases, with 14 bases remaining between them. Germline CDR1 and CDR2: SGDLS and YYNGEE. This CDR3 has 15 amino acids. DNA of the CDR3: TGTGCCAGCAGCCCCAGCGGAACCCTCTCCTACGAGCAGTACTTC. The encoded protein is CASSPSGTLSYEQYF.

This clone is a singleton in its sample. With only one base between it and a far larger clone, this is likely a read error. The V call is TRBV19, the J call TRBJ2-7; 7 bases map to TRBD2. From germline, CDR1 is LNHDA and CDR2 SQIVND (reference sequence). The CDR3 length is 15 residues. As DNA, the CDR3 is TGTACCAGTAGTATTGGGTCGGGAGGCCCCTACGAGCAGTACTTC. Amino acids: CTSSIGSGGPYEQYF.

V and J are TRBV15 and TRBJ1-5; no clear D. V shed 0 bases and J shed 1 base, with 4 bases lying between them. The CDR3 is 14 amino acids. Looked up from germline, CDR1 is LNHNV and CDR2 is YYDKDF (reference sequence). The CDR3 nucleotides are TGTGCCACCAGCAGAGATTCAAGCAATCAGCCCCAGCATTTT. Its protein is CATSRDSSNQPQHF.

This clone was observed many times. This sequence joins TRBV4-1 and TRBJ1-2; D ambiguous. V lost 0 bases and J lost 6, with 20 bases in between. From germline, CDR1 is MGHRA and CDR2 YSYEKL. This CDR3 is built from 17 residues. The CDR3 sequence is CASSQDRLGFRFDGYTF. The DNA for the CDR3 is TGCGCCAGCAGCCAAGATAGGTTAGGATTCAGGTTTGATGGCTACACCTTC.

V usage is TRBV13 and J usage is TRBJ2-7; possible D gene TRBD1, 6 bases. CDR3 length equals 15 residues. The V gene lost 2 bases and the J gene lost 6 bases, with 17 bases spanning the gap. The germline V gene has CDR1 PRHDT and CDR2 FYEKMQ (reference sequence). The CDR3 region has the DNA TGTGCCAGCAGCTTACGTCAGGGGACCCTGGGCGAGCAGTACTTC. Residues: CASSLRQGTLGEQYF.

The V call is TRBV18, the J call TRBJ1-5; 11 positions match TRBD1. The CDR3 has 17 residues. Germline assignment: CDR1 KGHSH and CDR2 LQKENI. Trimming took 5 bases from V and 1 from J; bases not matched to a gene: 7. CDR3 sequence: CASSNRDRGASNQPQHF. CDR3 sequence (DNA): TGTGCCAGCTCAAACCGGGACAGGGGGGCGAGCAATCAGCCCCAGCATTTT.

V is TRBV6-1 and J is TRBJ2-3; 7 bases map to TRBD2. The CDR3 is 15 amino acids. Trimming cost V 7 bases and J 5 bases; bases outside gene matches: 12. In germline, CDR1 is MNHNS, CDR2 SASEGT. The CDR3 sequence is CASNPAGFTGDTQYF. DNA for the CDR3: TGTGCCAGCAACCCAGCGGGATTTACGGGAGATACGCAGTATTTT.

This rearrangement joins TRBV28 to TRBJ2-1; D gene unclear. This CDR3 is 13 amino acids long. The V end was cut by 1 base, the J end by 5 bases, with 6 bases between. Germline V CDR1 and CDR2: MDHEN, SYDVKM. The CDR3 DNA follows: TGTGCCAGCAGTTTATCGGCGGACAATGAGCAGTTCTTC. This gives the protein CASSLSADNEQFF.

The chain carries TRBV7-2 and TRBJ2-1; D perhaps matches TRBD2 (5 bases). V lost 5 bases and J lost 2, with 10 bases in between. Germline lookup yields CDR1 SGHTA and CDR2 FQGNSA. This CDR3 spans 14 amino acids. Written as DNA, the CDR3 is TGTGCCAGCAGCCCCCTCGGGGCCTACAATGAGCAGTTCTTC. Its protein product is CASSPLGAYNEQFF.

The chain is built from TRBV6-5 and TRBJ1-1, with no clear D. Trimming took 6 bases from V and 0 from J, leaving 14 bases between them. CDR1 is MNHEY, CDR2 SVGAGI, per germline. The CDR3 spans 15 residues. The CDR3: CASRQLGSMNTEAFF. The CDR3 DNA reads TGTGCCAGCAGACAACTGGGGAGCATGAACACTGAAGCTTTCTTT.

This chain links TRBV28 with TRBJ2-7; D gene ambiguous. Per the germline V gene, CDR1 is MDHEN and CDR2 is SYDVKM. The CDR3 is made up of 17 amino acids. V lost 2 bases to trimming and J lost 2 bases, with 19 bases between them. Written as DNA, the CDR3 is TGTGCCAGCAGTTTAGGTCTCCTAAGTCCGGCGGCCTACGAGCAGTACTTC. Translated, it gives CASSLGLLSPAAYEQYF.

Details on this clone: Other DNA sequences in the same sample also yield this CDR3. The chain links TRBV27 to TRBJ2-2, with 7 bases identical to TRBD2. Germline V CDR1 and CDR2: MNHEY, SMNVEV (reference sequence). The CDR3 contains 14 residues. Losses at the gene ends were 5 bases for V and 2 bases for J; bases not matched to a gene: 2. CDR3 sequence reads: CASSPGLNTGELFF. The DNA for the CDR3 is TGTGCCAGCAGTCCGGGACTAAACACCGGGGAGCTGTTTTTT.

The chain employs TRBV27 and TRBJ2-1, with D perhaps matching TRBD1 (7 bases). Trimming shortened V by 2 bases and J by 6 bases, and 8 bases separated the two germline ends. The CDR3 runs to 13 residues. CDR1 and CDR2 (germline): MNHEY, SMNVEV (reference sequence). CDR3 nucleotides: TGTGCCAGCAGTTTACAGGGGGGCAATGAGCAGTTCTTC. Translation: CASSLQGGNEQFF.

This clone was counted many times. The V call is TRBV14, the J call TRBJ1-1; tentative D call: TRBD1 (6 bases). The CDR3 is 13 amino acids. The germline V gene has CDR1 SGHDN and CDR2 FVKESK. Trimming cost V 4 bases and J 10 bases, with 16 bases left between them. The CDR3 coding sequence is TGTGCCAGCAGCCTCTGGACAGCTCGGCGAGCTTTCTTT. Encoded protein: CASSLWTARRAFF. Full variable domain (remainder filled in from reference TRBV14 and TRBJ1-1): EAGVTQFPSHSVIEKGQTVTLRCDPISGHDNLYWYRRVMGKEIKFLLHFVKESKQDESGMPNNRFLAERTGGTYSTLKVQPAELEDSGVYFCASSLWTARRAFFGQGTRLTVV.

The chain couples TRBV20-1 to TRBJ1-1; D possibly corresponds to TRBD1 (5 bases). The CDR3 has 11 residues. Germline V CDR1 and CDR2: DFQATT, SNEGSKA (reference sequence). V lost 6 bases, J lost 11 bases, and 16 bases lay in between. CDR3 amino acids: CSATGPRDAFF. The CDR3 DNA reads TGCAGTGCGACGGGACCGAGGGACGCTTTCTTT.

This clone was seen many times. The rearrangement links TRBV6-4 to TRBJ2-1; 13 nucleotides agree with TRBD2. CDR1 and CDR2 (germline): MRHNA, SNTAGT. This CDR3 is 16 amino acids long. V was clipped by 5 bases and J by 8 bases; unmatched bases: 9. The DNA for the CDR3 is TGTGCCAGCAGTATAATCGGGACTAGCGGGGTCGATGAGCAGTTCTTC. It translates to CASSIIGTSGVDEQFF.

Comment on this clone: This likely reflects a read error, since a far larger clone is one base away. This sequence joins TRBV5-1 and TRBJ2-1; 7 bases match TRBD2. Germline V gene lookup returns CDR1 SGHRS and CDR2 YFSETQ. The CDR3 has 14 residues. The ends lost 7 bases at V and 10 bases at J; junction bases unmatched: 14. The CDR3 sequence: CASGLSGMKGEQFF. The CDR3 DNA follows: TGCGCCAGCGGCCTAAGCGGGATGAAGGGGGAGCAGTTCTTC.

Worth noting for this clone: Other DNA sequences within the sample encode an identical CDR3. The V gene is TRBV9, the J gene TRBJ2-1, with 7 bases that match TRBD2. V trimming: 0 bases; J trimming: 2 bases; junction bases outside the gene matches: 2. The germline gives CDR1 SGDLS, CDR2 YYNGEE. CDR3 length: 15 amino acids. CDR3 amino acids: CASSVESGTYNEQFF. The CDR3 nucleotides are TGTGCCAGCAGCGTAGAAAGCGGGACCTACAATGAGCAGTTCTTC.

As for this clone: A much larger clone sits a single nucleotide away, making a read error possible. At the DNA level, this CDR3 is encoded by other sequences in the same sample as well. The CDR3 coding sequence is TGTGCCAGCAGTGAAGGGACAGACACCGGGGAGCTGTTTTTT. Protein product: CASSEGTDTGELFF. The chain is built from TRBV6-1 and TRBJ2-2; the D gene is possibly TRBD1 (6 bases). This CDR3 has 14 amino acids. CDR1 is MNHNS, CDR2 SASEGT, per germline. The V gene lost 1 base and the J gene lost 3 bases, with 6 bases spanning the gap.